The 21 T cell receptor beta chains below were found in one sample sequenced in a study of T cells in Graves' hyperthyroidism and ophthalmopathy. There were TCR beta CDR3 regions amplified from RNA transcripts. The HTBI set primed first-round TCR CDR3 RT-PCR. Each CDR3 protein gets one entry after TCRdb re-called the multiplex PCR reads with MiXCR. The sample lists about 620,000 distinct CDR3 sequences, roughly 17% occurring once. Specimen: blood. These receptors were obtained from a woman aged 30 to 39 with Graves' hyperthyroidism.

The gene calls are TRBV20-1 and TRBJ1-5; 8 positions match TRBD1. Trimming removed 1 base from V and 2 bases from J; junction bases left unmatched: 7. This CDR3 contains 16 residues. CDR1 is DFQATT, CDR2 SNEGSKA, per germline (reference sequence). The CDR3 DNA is TGCAGTGCTAGAGGAGGACAGGGTTCGGGCAATCAGCCCCAGCATTTT. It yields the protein CSARGGQGSGNQPQHF.

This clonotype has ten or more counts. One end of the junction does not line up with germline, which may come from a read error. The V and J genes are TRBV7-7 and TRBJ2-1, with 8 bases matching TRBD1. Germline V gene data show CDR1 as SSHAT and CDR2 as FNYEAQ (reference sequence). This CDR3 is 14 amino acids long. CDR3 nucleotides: TGTGCTAGCAGCATCGACAGGGGTAACAATGAGCAGTTCTTC. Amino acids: CASSIDRGNNEQFF.

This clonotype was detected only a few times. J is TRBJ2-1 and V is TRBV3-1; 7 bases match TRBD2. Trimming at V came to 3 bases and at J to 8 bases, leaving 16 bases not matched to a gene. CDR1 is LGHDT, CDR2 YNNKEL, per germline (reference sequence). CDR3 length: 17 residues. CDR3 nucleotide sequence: TGTGCCAGCAGCCAGCTTACGAGAGGGAGGGACGGGCATGAGCAGTTCTTC. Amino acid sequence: CASSQLTRGRDGHEQFF.

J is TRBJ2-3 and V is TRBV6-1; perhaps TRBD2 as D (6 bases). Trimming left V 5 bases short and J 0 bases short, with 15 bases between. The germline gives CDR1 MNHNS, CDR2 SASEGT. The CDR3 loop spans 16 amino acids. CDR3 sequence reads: CASSSLPGGSTDTQYF. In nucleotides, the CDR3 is TGTGCCAGCAGTTCACTTCCTGGAGGGAGCACAGATACGCAGTATTTT.

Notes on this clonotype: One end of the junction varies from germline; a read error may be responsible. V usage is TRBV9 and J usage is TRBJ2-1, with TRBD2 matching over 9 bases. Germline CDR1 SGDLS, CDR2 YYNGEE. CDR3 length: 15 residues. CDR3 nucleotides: TGTGCCAGCCGCGTAGGTCGACTAGCGGATAATGAGCAGTTCTTC. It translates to CASRVGRLADNEQFF.

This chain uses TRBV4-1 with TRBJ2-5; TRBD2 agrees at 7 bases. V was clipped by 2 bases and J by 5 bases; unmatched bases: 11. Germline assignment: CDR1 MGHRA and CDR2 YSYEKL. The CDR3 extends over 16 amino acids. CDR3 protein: CASSQHSGKSEETQYF. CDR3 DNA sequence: TGCGCCAGCAGCCAACACAGCGGGAAGTCTGAGGAGACCCAGTACTTC.

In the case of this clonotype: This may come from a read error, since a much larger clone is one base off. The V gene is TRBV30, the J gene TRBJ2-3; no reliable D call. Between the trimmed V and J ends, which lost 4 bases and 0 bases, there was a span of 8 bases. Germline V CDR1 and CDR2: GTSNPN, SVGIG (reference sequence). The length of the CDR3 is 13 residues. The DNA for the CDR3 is TGTGCCTGGAATGCCCAGAGCACAGATACGCAGTATTTT. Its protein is CAWNAQSTDTQYF.

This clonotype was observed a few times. DNA of the CDR3: TGTGCCATCAGTGAATATTATGGCTACACCTTC. This sequence encodes CAISEYYGYTF. This chain connects TRBV10-3 to TRBJ1-2, with D unresolved. Trimming left V 3 bases short and J 5 bases short, with 4 bases between. The CDR3 loop spans 11 amino acids. CDR1 and CDR2 (germline): ENHRY, SYGVKD.

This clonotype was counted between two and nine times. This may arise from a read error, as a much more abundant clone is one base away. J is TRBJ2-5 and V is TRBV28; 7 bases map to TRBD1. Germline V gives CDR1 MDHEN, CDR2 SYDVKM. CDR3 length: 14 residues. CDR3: CASRTDRDQGTQYF. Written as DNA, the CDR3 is TGTGCCAGCAGAACTGACAGGGACCAAGGGACCCAGTACTTC.

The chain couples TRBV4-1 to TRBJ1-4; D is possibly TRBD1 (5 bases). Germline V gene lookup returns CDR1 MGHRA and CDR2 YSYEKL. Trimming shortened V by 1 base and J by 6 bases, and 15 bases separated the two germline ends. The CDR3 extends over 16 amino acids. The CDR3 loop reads CASSQVGRQGYEKLFF. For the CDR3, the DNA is TGCGCCAGCAGCCAAGTTGGGAGGCAGGGCTATGAAAAACTGTTTTTT.

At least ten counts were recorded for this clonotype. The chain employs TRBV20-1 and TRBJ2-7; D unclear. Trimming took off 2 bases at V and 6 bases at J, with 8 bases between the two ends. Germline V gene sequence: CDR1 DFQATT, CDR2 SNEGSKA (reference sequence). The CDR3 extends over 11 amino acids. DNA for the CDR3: TGCAGTGCTAGATCCGGGTTCGAGCAGTACTTC. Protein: CSARSGFEQYF.

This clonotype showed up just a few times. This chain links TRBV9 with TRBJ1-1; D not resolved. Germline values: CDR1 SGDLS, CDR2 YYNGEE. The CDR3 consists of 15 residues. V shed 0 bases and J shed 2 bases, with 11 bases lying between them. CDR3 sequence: CASSVVPNLNTEAFF. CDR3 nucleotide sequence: TGTGCCAGCAGCGTAGTTCCGAACCTCAACACTGAAGCTTTCTTT.

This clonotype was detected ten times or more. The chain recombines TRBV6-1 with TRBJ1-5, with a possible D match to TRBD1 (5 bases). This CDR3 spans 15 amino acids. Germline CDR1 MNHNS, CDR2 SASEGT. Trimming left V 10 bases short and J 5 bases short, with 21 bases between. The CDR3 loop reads CATTSQGFGDQPQHF. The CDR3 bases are TGTGCCACCACGTCCCAGGGTTTCGGGGATCAGCCCCAGCATTTT.

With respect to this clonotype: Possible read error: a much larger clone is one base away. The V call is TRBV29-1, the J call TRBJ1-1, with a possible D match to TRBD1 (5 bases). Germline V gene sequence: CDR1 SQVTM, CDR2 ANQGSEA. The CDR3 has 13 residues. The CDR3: CSVDQGEGTGAFF. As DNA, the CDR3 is TGCAGCGTTGATCAGGGCGAAGGCACTGGAGCTTTCTTT.

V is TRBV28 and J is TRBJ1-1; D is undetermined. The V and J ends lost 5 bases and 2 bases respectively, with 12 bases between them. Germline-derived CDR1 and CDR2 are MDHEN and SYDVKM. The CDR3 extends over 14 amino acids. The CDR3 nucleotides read TGTGCCAGCAGTCAAGCGGGAGGAAACACTGAAGCTTTCTTT. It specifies CASSQAGGNTEAFF.

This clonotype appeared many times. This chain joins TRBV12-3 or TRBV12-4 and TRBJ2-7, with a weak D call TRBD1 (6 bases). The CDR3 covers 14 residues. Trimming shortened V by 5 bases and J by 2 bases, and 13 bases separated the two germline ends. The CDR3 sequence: CASSPTGTTYEQYF. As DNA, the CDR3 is TGTGCCAGCAGTCCAACCGGGACAACCTACGAGCAGTACTTC.

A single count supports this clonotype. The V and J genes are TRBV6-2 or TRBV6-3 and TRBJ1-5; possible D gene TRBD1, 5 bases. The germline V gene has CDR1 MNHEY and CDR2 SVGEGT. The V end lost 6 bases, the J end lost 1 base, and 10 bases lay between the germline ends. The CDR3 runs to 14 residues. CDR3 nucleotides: TGTGCCAGCAGCTCGGGACTGAGCAATCAGCCCCAGCATTTT. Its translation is CASSSGLSNQPQHF.

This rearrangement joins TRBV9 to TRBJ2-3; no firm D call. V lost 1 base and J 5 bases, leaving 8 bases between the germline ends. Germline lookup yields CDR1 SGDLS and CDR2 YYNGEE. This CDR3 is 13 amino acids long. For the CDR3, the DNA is TGTGCCAGCAGCGTACTCGATGGAGATACGCAGTATTTT. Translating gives CASSVLDGDTQYF.

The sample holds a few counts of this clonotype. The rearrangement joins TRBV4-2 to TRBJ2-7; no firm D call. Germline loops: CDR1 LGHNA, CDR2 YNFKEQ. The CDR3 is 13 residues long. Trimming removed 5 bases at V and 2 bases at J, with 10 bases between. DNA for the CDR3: TGTGCCAGCAGCAACAGACAAACCTACGAGCAGTACTTC. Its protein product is CASSNRQTYEQYF.

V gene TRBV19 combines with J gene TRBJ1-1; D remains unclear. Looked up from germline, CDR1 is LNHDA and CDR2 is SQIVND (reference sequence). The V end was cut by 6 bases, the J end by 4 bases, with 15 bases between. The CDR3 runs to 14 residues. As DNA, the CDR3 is TGTGCCAGTAGGCCTCGGCCGGCTCCCACTGAAGCTTTCTTT. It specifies CASRPRPAPTEAFF.

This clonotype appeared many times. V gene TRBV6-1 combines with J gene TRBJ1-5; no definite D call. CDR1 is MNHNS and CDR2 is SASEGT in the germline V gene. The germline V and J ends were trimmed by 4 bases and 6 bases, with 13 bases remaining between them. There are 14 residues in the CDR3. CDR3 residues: CASSAPQSRQPQHF. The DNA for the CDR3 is TGTGCCAGCAGTGCTCCTCAAAGTCGTCAGCCCCAGCATTTT.